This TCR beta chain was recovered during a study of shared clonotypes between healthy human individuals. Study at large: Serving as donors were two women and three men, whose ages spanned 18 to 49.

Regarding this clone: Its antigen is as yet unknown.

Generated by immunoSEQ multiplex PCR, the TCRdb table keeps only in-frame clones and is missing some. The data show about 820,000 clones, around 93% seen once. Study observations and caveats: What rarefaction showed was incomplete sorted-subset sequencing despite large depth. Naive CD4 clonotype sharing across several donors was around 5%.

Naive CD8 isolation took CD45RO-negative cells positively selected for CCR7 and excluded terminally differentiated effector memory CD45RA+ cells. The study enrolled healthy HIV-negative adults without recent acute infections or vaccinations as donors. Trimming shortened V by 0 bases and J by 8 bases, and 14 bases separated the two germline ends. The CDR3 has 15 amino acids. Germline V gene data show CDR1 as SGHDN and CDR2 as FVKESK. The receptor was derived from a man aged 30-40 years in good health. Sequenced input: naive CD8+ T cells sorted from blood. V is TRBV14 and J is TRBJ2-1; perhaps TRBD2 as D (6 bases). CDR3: CASSQEGGKFYEQFF. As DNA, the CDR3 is TGTGCCAGCAGCCAAGAAGGAGGGAAATTCTATGAGCAGTTCTTC.